The 9 T cell receptor beta chains presented below share a single source sample, sequenced in a study of neurological immune-mediated disorders. TCRdb re-analysed the 5' RACE reads in MiXCR, keeping a single row per CDR3 protein. The sample holds about 60,000 distinct CDR3 sequences; roughly 4.6% are singletons and the top ten take 2.5% to 3%. The sample taken for sequencing was PBMCs. The receptors come from a man aged 45 to 65 with multiple sclerosis.

This clonotype was seen at least ten times. V gene TRBV7-9 combines with J gene TRBJ2-5; D possibly corresponds to TRBD1 (5 bases). This CDR3 is 12 amino acids long. Trimming shortened V by 4 bases and J by 10 bases, and 13 bases separated the two germline ends. CDR1 is SEHNR, CDR2 FQNEAQ, per germline (reference sequence). This chain's CDR3 is CASSSESGNQYF. DNA of the CDR3: TGTGCCAGCAGCTCCGAATCAGGGAACCAGTACTTC.

This clonotype was seen repeatedly, ten times or more. The rearrangement joins TRBV7-9 to TRBJ2-3, with TRBD1 matching 9 bases. The CDR3 has 17 residues. V lost 2 bases and J lost 0; bases outside the gene matches: 6. The V gene's germline CDR1 is SEHNR and CDR2 FQNEAQ (reference sequence). The CDR3 reads CASSLKLGTGSTDTQYF. The CDR3 DNA reads as TGTGCCAGCAGCTTAAAACTTGGGACAGGGAGCACAGATACGCAGTATTTT. The full variable domain, its missing parts supplied by reference TRBV7-9 and TRBJ2-3, is DTGVSQNPRHKITKRGQNVTFRCDPISEHNRLYWYRQTLGQGPEFLTYFQNEAQLEKSRLLSDRFSAERPKGSFSTLEIQRTEQGDSAMYLCASSLKLGTGSTDTQYFGPGTRLTVL.

In the case of this clonotype: A much larger clone differs from this one at a single base, so this may be a read error. The chain employs TRBV29-1 and TRBJ2-6; perhaps TRBD1 as D (5 bases). The CDR3 runs 17 residues. Germline values: CDR1 SQVTM, CDR2 ANQGSEA. The CDR3 DNA follows: TGCAGCGTTGAAGATACGAATGAGTTCTCTGGGGCCAAAGTCCTGACTTTC. It encodes CSVEDTNEFSGAKVLTF.

This clonotype was detected only a few times. The rearrangement joins TRBV28 to TRBJ1-3; the D gene is possibly TRBD1 (5 bases). Trimming stripped 5 bases from V and 0 bases from J, with 11 bases between. The CDR3 totals 15 residues. Germline CDR1 MDHEN, CDR2 SYDVKM. CDR3 region: CASSGGGLSGNTIYF. The CDR3 nucleotides are TGTGCCAGCAGTGGGGGTGGGCTCTCTGGAAACACCATATATTTT.

This clonotype was recorded at least ten times. The chain joins TRBV7-9 to TRBJ2-4; 8 bases agree with TRBD2. V was pared by 5 bases and J by 12 bases, with 9 bases of the junction left unmatched. This CDR3 region has 13 residues. Germline assignment: CDR1 SEHNR and CDR2 FQNEAQ (reference sequence). The CDR3, as DNA: TGTGCCAGCAGCCCCCCAGCGGGGGCCAATCAGTACTTC. Its translation is CASSPPAGANQYF. The full variable domain, rest sourced from reference TRBV7-9 and TRBJ2-4, is DTGVSQNPRHKITKRGQNVTFRCDPISEHNRLYWYRQTLGQGPEFLTYFQNEAQLEKSRLLSDRFSAERPKGSFSTLEIQRTEQGDSAMYLCASSPPAGANQYFGAGTRLSVL.

This clonotype came up many times. The chain has TRBV5-1 and TRBJ2-7; 8 positions agree with TRBD1. Germline CDR1 reads SGHRS; CDR2 reads YFSETQ. CDR3 length: 14 amino acids. V shed 3 bases and J 2 bases; nucleotides not matched to a gene: 4. CDR3 sequence: CASSSDRGPYEQYF. The CDR3 DNA reads TGCGCCAGCAGCTCCGACAGGGGACCCTACGAGCAGTACTTC.

This clonotype was seen only a few times. This sequence may be a read error, since a much larger clone differs from it by one base. The DNA of the CDR3 is TGTGCCAGCAGCGGAACCCTCTACGAGCAGTACTTC. Translated, it gives CASSGTLYEQYF. The V and J genes are TRBV7-9 and TRBJ2-7; D unclear. The ends were cut back, 5 bases at V and 3 bases at J, with 8 bases in the middle. The CDR3 is 12 amino acids. The germline V gene encodes CDR1 SEHNR and CDR2 FQNEAQ (reference sequence).

This clonotype occurred many times. The chain employs TRBV5-1 and TRBJ1-1; possible D gene TRBD1, 5 bases. Germline V gene sequence: CDR1 SGHRS, CDR2 YFSETQ. The CDR3 contains 14 residues. V was cut by 0 bases and J by 3 bases, with 9 bases left in between. The CDR3, as DNA: TGCGCCAGCAGCTTGGCCGCCAGGGACACTGAAGCTTTCTTT. This translates into CASSLAARDTEAFF.

This clonotype was counted many times. This chain joins TRBV28 and TRBJ2-5; 13 bases map to TRBD2. With V trimmed by 3 bases and J by 7 bases, 8 bases remained unmatched. The length of the CDR3 is 16 residues. Per the germline V gene, CDR1 is MDHEN and CDR2 is SYDVKM. CDR3 sequence: CASSFPTSGRVGTQYF. Here the CDR3 DNA reads TGTGCCAGCAGTTTCCCCACTAGCGGGAGGGTCGGGACCCAGTACTTC.